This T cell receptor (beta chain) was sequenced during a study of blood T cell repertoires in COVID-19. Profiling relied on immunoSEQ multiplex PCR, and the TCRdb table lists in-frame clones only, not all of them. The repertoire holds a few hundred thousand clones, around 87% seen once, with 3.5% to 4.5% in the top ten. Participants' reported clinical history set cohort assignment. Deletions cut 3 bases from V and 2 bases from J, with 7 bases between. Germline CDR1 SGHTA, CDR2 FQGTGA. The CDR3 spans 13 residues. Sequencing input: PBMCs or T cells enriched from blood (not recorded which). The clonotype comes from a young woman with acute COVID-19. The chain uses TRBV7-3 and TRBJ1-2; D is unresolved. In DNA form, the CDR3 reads TGTGCCAGCAGCTTTGGACTAAACTATGGCTACACCTTC. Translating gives CASSFGLNYGYTF.